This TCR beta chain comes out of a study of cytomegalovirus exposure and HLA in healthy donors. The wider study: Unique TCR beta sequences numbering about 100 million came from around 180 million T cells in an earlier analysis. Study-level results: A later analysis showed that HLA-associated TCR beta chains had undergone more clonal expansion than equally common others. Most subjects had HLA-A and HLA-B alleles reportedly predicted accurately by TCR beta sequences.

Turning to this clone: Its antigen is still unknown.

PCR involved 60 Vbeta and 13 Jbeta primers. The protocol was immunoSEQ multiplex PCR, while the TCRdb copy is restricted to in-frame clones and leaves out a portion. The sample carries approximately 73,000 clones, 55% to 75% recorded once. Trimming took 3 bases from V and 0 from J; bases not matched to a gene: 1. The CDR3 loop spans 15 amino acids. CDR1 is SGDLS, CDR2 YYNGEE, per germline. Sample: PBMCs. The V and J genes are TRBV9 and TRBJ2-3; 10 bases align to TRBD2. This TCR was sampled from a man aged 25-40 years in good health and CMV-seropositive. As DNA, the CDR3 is TGTGCCAGCAGCGCTAGCGGGAGAAGCACAGATACGCAGTATTTT. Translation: CASSASGRSTDTQYF.